One and the same sample provided the 16 T cell receptor beta chains below, sequenced in a study of blood T cell repertoires in COVID-19. The data were produced by immunoSEQ multiplex PCR, yet TCRdb's version contains in-frame clones alone and is incomplete. Of under 200,000 clones listed, more than 70% are singletons. The sequencing input was peripheral blood. These receptors were taken from a man aged 18 to 30 with active or convalescent COVID-19.

The V call is TRBV29-1, the J call TRBJ1-1, with D possibly matching TRBD1 (6 bases). Germline values: CDR1 SQVTM, CDR2 ANQGSEA. This CDR3 comprises 12 residues. V was clipped by 6 bases and J by 3 bases, with 11 bases between them. DNA of the CDR3: TGCAGCGTGGGGAACAGGGACACTGAAGCTTTCTTT. This sequence encodes CSVGNRDTEAFF.

This chain joins TRBV4-3 and TRBJ2-5; 14 bases agree with TRBD2. Germline CDR1 LGHNA, CDR2 YSLEER. Trimming at V came to 4 bases and at J to 4 bases, leaving 11 bases not matched to a gene. CDR3 length equals 18 residues. CDR3 residues: CASSRSGTSGSTGETQYF. The CDR3 region has the DNA TGCGCCAGCAGCCGGTCCGGGACTAGCGGGAGTACCGGAGAGACCCAGTACTTC.

The rearrangement joins TRBV2 to TRBJ1-1; D gene uncertain. The CDR3 has 13 amino acids. Looked up from germline, CDR1 is SNHLY and CDR2 is FYNNEI. V dropped 5 bases and J dropped 0 bases, with 7 bases sitting between them. CDR3: CASSRHLNTEAFF. CDR3 bases: TGTGCCAGCAGTCGACACCTGAACACTGAAGCTTTCTTT.

J is TRBJ1-2 and V is TRBV5-1, with TRBD1 identical over 11 bases. CDR1 SGHRS and CDR2 YFSETQ come from the germline V gene. The CDR3 contains 13 residues. The V segment lost 4 bases and the J segment 6 bases; nucleotides outside the gene matches: 2. The CDR3 DNA sequence: TGCGCCAGCAGCAAGGGACAGGGGGATGGCTACACCTTC. Protein sequence: CASSKGQGDGYTF.

The J gene is TRBJ2-3, the V gene TRBV3-1 (or the pseudogene TRBV3-2), with 11 bases lining up with TRBD2. The length of the CDR3 is 17 residues. The junction had 7 bases not matched to a gene; V was cut back by 0 bases and J by 5 bases. CDR1 LGHDT and CDR2 YNNKEL come from the germline V gene (reference sequence). CDR3 region: CASSQDSSGRLRDTQYF. The CDR3 DNA follows: TGTGCCAGCAGCCAAGACTCTAGCGGGAGGTTGCGAGATACGCAGTATTTT.

A single count supports this clone. The rearrangement joins TRBV6-1 to TRBJ2-1, with D perhaps matching TRBD2 (6 bases). CDR3 length: 15 residues. CDR1 MNHNS and CDR2 SASEGT come from the germline V gene. V gave up 3 bases and J gave up 7 bases, with 16 bases separating them. The CDR3 nucleotides are TGTGCCAGCAGTGATGGACTACTCTACAAGAATGAGCAGTTCTTC. This sequence encodes CASSDGLLYKNEQFF.

CDR3 sequence: CASSLNTGELFF. CDR3 DNA sequence: TGTGCCAGCAGTTTAAACACCGGGGAGCTGTTTTTT. V usage is TRBV5-6 and J usage is TRBJ2-2; D is unresolved. V was pared by 5 bases and J by 2 bases, with 4 bases between. The CDR3 runs 12 residues. Per germline, CDR1 SGHDT and CDR2 YYEEEE.

The V call is TRBV3-1 (or the pseudogene TRBV3-2), the J call TRBJ2-5, with D perhaps matching TRBD2 (6 bases). The CDR3 has 19 residues. Trimming took off 4 bases at V and 5 bases at J, with 29 bases between the two ends. Germline V gene sequence: CDR1 LGHDT, CDR2 YNNKEL (reference sequence). The DNA for the CDR3 is TGTGCCAGCAGCCCCGGGACCCGACTCAGGAGCGGGCCGGGGGAGACCCAGTACTTC. Its protein product is CASSPGTRLRSGPGETQYF.

The V call is TRBV2, the J call TRBJ1-4; possible D gene TRBD1, 6 bases. V was trimmed by 7 bases and J by 4 bases, leaving 13 bases between them. The CDR3 runs to 14 residues. Per the germline V gene, CDR1 is SNHLY and CDR2 is FYNNEI. The CDR3: CASTTDRYNEKLFF. DNA for the CDR3: TGTGCCAGCACTACGGACAGATATAATGAAAAACTGTTTTTT.

J is TRBJ1-5 and V is TRBV27, with 9 bases matching TRBD1. From germline, CDR1 is MNHEY and CDR2 SMNVEV (reference sequence). The CDR3 sequence is 16 residues long. Trimming took 3 bases from V and 11 from J; bases not matched to a gene: 14. The CDR3 loop is CASSFLGTGGPRAQHF. The DNA for the CDR3 is TGTGCCAGCAGTTTCTTGGGAACAGGGGGCCCGCGGGCCCAGCATTTT.

The V call is TRBV24-1, the J call TRBJ2-3, with TRBD2 identical over 8 bases. The CDR3 length is 15 residues. Trimming removed 4 bases from V and 4 bases from J; junction bases left unmatched: 6. From germline, CDR1 is KGHDR and CDR2 SFDVKD. The CDR3 spells CATSDRGGRADTQYF. CDR3 sequence (DNA): TGTGCCACCAGTGACCGGGGGGGCCGGGCAGATACGCAGTATTTT.

The chain links TRBV10-1 to TRBJ1-1; maybe TRBD1 (5 bases). Germline V gene lookup returns CDR1 WNHNN and CDR2 SYGVQD (reference sequence). This CDR3 has 13 residues. Trimming stripped 4 bases from V and 5 bases from J, with 11 bases between. The CDR3 bases are TGCGCCAGCAGTGCAGGGAGGCGGACTGAAGCTTTCTTT. Translated, it gives CASSAGRRTEAFF.

The gene calls are TRBV21-1 and TRBJ2-7; TRBD2 is taken as the D call from the table, unchecked against the DNA. TRBV21-1 is deemed a pseudogene. CDR3 length equals 14 residues. The CDR3 DNA reads as TGTGCCAGCAGCAAGACTAGCGGGATTGGGGAGCAGTACTTC. It translates to CASSKTSGIGEQYF.

The V call is TRBV7-9, the J call TRBJ2-2; the D is unclear. In germline, CDR1 is SEHNR, CDR2 FQNEAQ (reference sequence). This CDR3 region has 13 residues. The ends were cut back, 8 bases at V and 3 bases at J, with 10 bases in the middle. CDR3 sequence reads: CASLLLYTGELFF. The CDR3, as DNA: TGTGCCAGCCTGCTATTGTACACCGGGGAGCTGTTTTTT.

The V gene is TRBV4-2, the J gene TRBJ2-7, with 7 bases that match TRBD2. V lost 0 bases, J lost 3 bases, and 8 bases stayed unmatched. The CDR3 has 16 residues. The V gene's germline CDR1 is LGHNA and CDR2 YNFKEQ. CDR3 in DNA: TGTGCCAGCAGCCAAGATCCAGCAGGACTAGTCTACGAGCAGTACTTC. Encoded protein: CASSQDPAGLVYEQYF.

V and J are TRBV7-9 and TRBJ2-3; tentative D call: TRBD2 (5 bases). The CDR3 spans 15 residues. Trimming left V 1 base short and J 4 bases short, with 12 bases between. Germline CDR1 reads SEHNR; CDR2 reads FQNEAQ (reference sequence). The CDR3 sequence: CASSLGRVEADTQYF. In DNA form, the CDR3 reads TGTGCCAGCAGCTTAGGTCGGGTGGAGGCAGATACGCAGTATTTT.